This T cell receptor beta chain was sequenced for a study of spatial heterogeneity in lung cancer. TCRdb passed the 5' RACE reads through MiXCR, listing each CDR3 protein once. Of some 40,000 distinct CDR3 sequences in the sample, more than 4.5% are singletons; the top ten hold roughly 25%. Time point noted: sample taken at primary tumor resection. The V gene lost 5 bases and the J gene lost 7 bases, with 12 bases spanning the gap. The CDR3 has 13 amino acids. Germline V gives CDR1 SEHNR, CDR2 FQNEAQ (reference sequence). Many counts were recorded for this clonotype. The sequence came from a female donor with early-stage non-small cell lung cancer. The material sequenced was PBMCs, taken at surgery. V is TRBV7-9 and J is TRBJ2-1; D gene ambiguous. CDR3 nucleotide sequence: TGTGCCAGCAGCCCCCCTGGTAGTAATGAGCAGTTCTTC. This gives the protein CASSPPGSNEQFF.